Each of the 20 T cell receptor beta chains below was sequenced from the same sample in a study of shared clonotypes between healthy human individuals. Some clones are missing from TCRdb's copy, which holds only in-frame ones; the method was immunoSEQ multiplex PCR. This table holds fewer than 500,000 clones, 75% to 80% found once. The sample taken for sequencing was PBMCs. The receptors come from a woman between 40 and 50 years old in good health. Some clones in this sample may be carry-over from other donors' samples.

The genes are TRBV19 and TRBJ2-1; no definite D call. This CDR3 has 11 amino acids. The V gene's germline CDR1 is LNHDA and CDR2 SQIVND (reference sequence). The V and J ends lost 9 bases and 4 bases respectively, with 7 bases between them. CDR3 in amino acids: CASGEYNEQFF. The CDR3 DNA follows: TGTGCCAGCGGAGAGTACAATGAGCAGTTCTTC.

This clone was seen only a few times. The chain combines TRBV2 with TRBJ1-2; TRBD1 agrees at 7 bases. From germline, CDR1 is SNHLY and CDR2 FYNNEI. The CDR3 is made up of 12 amino acids. V lost 7 bases to trimming and J lost 6 bases; unmatched junction nucleotides: 5. CDR3 DNA: TGTGCCAGCACAGGGGGTCCCAATGGCTACACCTTC. It specifies CASTGGPNGYTF. The full variable domain, its missing parts supplied by reference TRBV2 and TRBJ1-2, is EPEVTQTPSHQVTQMGQEVILRCVPISNHLYFYWYRQILGQKVEFLVSFYNNEISEKSEIFDDQFSVERPDGSNFTLKIRSTKLEDSAMYFCASTGGPNGYTFGSGTRLTVV.

This clone was detected only a few times. Its ends do not fully match the called genes, so a read error is possible. This chain uses TRBV11-2 with TRBJ1-1, with D possibly being TRBD1 (5 bases). This CDR3 is 12 amino acids long. Germline CDR1 and CDR2: SGHAT and FQNNGV. CDR3 protein: CASRPDAGGVVF. The DNA for the CDR3 is TGTGCCAGCAGACCCGATGCGGGGGGGGTCGTCTTT.

J is TRBJ1-4 and V is TRBV28; no definite D call. The CDR3 extends over 15 amino acids. V lost 1 base and J lost 0, with 6 bases in between. Germline V gene sequence: CDR1 MDHEN, CDR2 SYDVKM. The CDR3 spells CASSLFGTTNEKLFF. CDR3 nucleotides: TGTGCCAGCAGTTTATTTGGGACAACTAATGAAAAACTGTTTTTT. Complete variable domain (other parts from reference TRBV28 and TRBJ1-4): DVKVTQSSRYLVKRTGEKVFLECVQDMDHENMFWYRQDPGLGLRLIYFSYDVKMKEKGDIPEGYSVSREKKERFSLILESASTNQTSMYLCASSLFGTTNEKLFFGSGTQLSVL.

This clone was picked up one time. One end of the junction does not line up with germline, which may come from a read error. This same CDR3 is encoded by further DNA sequences in the sample. The rearrangement uses TRBV7-7 and TRBJ2-1; D uncertain. The CDR3 consists of 13 residues. Germline assignment: CDR1 SSHAT and CDR2 FNYEAQ (reference sequence). The CDR3 bases are TGTGCTAGCAGCCCCGACTCTTACAATGAGCAGTTCTTC. Protein product: CASSPDSYNEQFF.

The chain combines TRBV19 with TRBJ2-3; 9 bases are a match to TRBD2. The CDR3 has 18 amino acids. Per germline, CDR1 LNHDA and CDR2 SQIVND (reference sequence). J lost 3 bases, V lost 2 bases, and 12 bases had no gene match. The CDR3 spells CASSIRAGGSGRTDTQYF. CDR3 nucleotides: TGTGCCAGTAGTATAAGGGCAGGGGGTAGCGGGAGAACAGATACGCAGTATTTT.

CDR3 loop: CASSSPLRWDRGTDEQYF. CDR3 coding DNA: TGTGCCAGCAGTTCGCCCCTCCGCTGGGACAGGGGGACCGACGAGCAGTACTTC. The chain uses TRBV28 and TRBJ2-7; 11 nucleotides line up with TRBD1. The germline CDR1 and CDR2 sequences are MDHEN and SYDVKM. The CDR3 is 18 amino acids. After removal of 4 bases from V and 5 bases from J, the junction contained 16 bases not matched to a gene.

This rearrangement joins TRBV7-9 to TRBJ1-2; TRBD1 matches 8 bases. Germline V CDR1 and CDR2: SEHNR, FQNEAQ (reference sequence). V trimming: 4 bases; J trimming: 6 bases; junction bases outside the gene matches: 7. This CDR3 comprises 14 residues. The CDR3 loop is CASSSTGGLDGYTF. Written as DNA, the CDR3 is TGTGCCAGCAGCTCTACAGGGGGATTGGATGGCTACACCTTC.

A single count supports this clone. The chain has TRBV6-5 and TRBJ1-2; 7 bases line up with TRBD1. Germline assignment: CDR1 MNHEY and CDR2 SVGAGI. The CDR3 is made up of 15 amino acids. The V gene end was trimmed by 4 bases and the J gene end by 6 bases; junction bases not matched to a gene: 11. The chain's CDR3 is CASSSWTGTLHGYTF. CDR3 in DNA: TGTGCCAGCAGTTCCTGGACAGGAACATTACATGGCTACACCTTC.

This clone was counted ten times or more. V usage is TRBV28 and J usage is TRBJ1-2; no clear D gene. The CDR3 runs 14 residues. Deletions cut 4 bases from V and 1 base from J, with 10 bases between. The germline V gene encodes CDR1 MDHEN and CDR2 SYDVKM. CDR3 coding DNA: TGTGCCAGCAGTTCGTCACCGATTAACTATGGCTACACCTTC. It codes for CASSSSPINYGYTF.

The V and J genes are TRBV10-1 and TRBJ2-3; D remains unclear. The CDR3 consists of 12 residues. The germline gives CDR1 WNHNN, CDR2 SYGVQD (reference sequence). Deletions cut 6 bases from V and 2 bases from J, with 6 bases between. DNA for the CDR3: TGCGCCAGCAGCGGCCCCACAGATACGCAGTATTTT. It specifies CASSGPTDTQYF.

The V and J genes are TRBV7-3 and TRBJ2-5; 9 bases match TRBD2. The DNA end favors TRBJ2-7, so the J call may be wrong. This CDR3 comprises 15 residues. Germline-derived CDR1 and CDR2 are SGHTA and FQGTGA. CDR3 protein: CASSWSSGIPYEQYF. The CDR3 coding sequence is TGTGCCAGCAGCTGGTCTAGCGGGATCCCCTACGAGCAGTACTTC.

V gene TRBV9 combines with J gene TRBJ2-3, with 7 bases lining up with TRBD1. The CDR3 extends over 14 amino acids. Germline V gene lookup returns CDR1 SGDLS and CDR2 YYNGEE. V lost 9 bases and J lost 3; bases outside the gene matches: 10. The CDR3, as DNA: TGTGCCAACTCCCACGGGACAGTTACAGATACGCAGTATTTT. It is translated as CANSHGTVTDTQYF.

The J gene is TRBJ1-3, the V gene TRBV7-9; maybe TRBD1 (6 bases). This CDR3 is built from 13 residues. Between the trimmed V and J ends, which lost 0 bases and 10 bases, there was a span of 10 bases. The germline gives CDR1 SEHNR, CDR2 FQNEAQ (reference sequence). This chain's CDR3 is CASSLASGETIYF. The CDR3 DNA reads as TGTGCCAGCAGCTTAGCGTCAGGGGAGACCATATATTTT. Full variable domain (rest looked up from reference TRBV7-9 and TRBJ1-3): DTGVSQNPRHKITKRGQNVTFRCDPISEHNRLYWYRQTLGQGPEFLTYFQNEAQLEKSRLLSDRFSAERPKGSFSTLEIQRTEQGDSAMYLCASSLASGETIYFGEGSWLTVV.

This chain connects TRBV19 to TRBJ2-3; no reliable D call. The germline V gene has CDR1 LNHDA and CDR2 SQIVND (reference sequence). The CDR3 covers 14 residues. With 3 bases removed from V and 6 bases from J, the gap between germline ends came to 13 bases. Here the CDR3 reads CASSIGPSSDTQYF. In nucleotides, the CDR3 is TGTGCCAGTAGTATCGGGCCTTCCAGCGATACGCAGTATTTT.

The chain carries TRBV7-2 and TRBJ1-2; no clear D. Germline loops: CDR1 SGHTA, CDR2 FQGNSA. The length of the CDR3 is 14 residues. Trimming took 5 bases from V and 2 from J, leaving 12 bases between them. The CDR3 bases are TGTGCCAGCAGCCCCGGCCCCAGAAACTATGGCTACACCTTC. Its translation is CASSPGPRNYGYTF.

This clone turned up a few times. The chain links TRBV28 to TRBJ1-5; 7 nucleotides align to TRBD1. The CDR3 totals 18 residues. Per the germline V gene, CDR1 is MDHEN and CDR2 is SYDVKM. The V gene end was trimmed by 1 base and the J gene end by 0 bases; junction bases not matched to a gene: 9. The CDR3 DNA reads TGTGCCAGCAGTTTATTCAGGGGGGGCCTTTATAGCAATCAGCCCCAGCATTTT. This encodes CASSLFRGGLYSNQPQHF.

Remarks on this clone: The same CDR3 also results from other DNA sequences found in this sample. The chain's CDR3 is CASSLGVAGGYEQYF. CDR3 nucleotide sequence: TGTGCCAGCAGCTTAGGGGTTGCAGGGGGCTACGAGCAGTACTTC. The chain recombines TRBV11-2 with TRBJ2-7; TRBD1 agrees at 7 bases. CDR1 is SGHAT and CDR2 is FQNNGV in the germline V gene. The V segment lost 1 base and the J segment 3 bases; nucleotides outside the gene matches: 6. The CDR3 extends over 15 amino acids.

Regarding this clone: This is likely an artifact of a read error, given a far larger clone one base away. The chain links TRBV30 to TRBJ2-5; possible D gene TRBD2, 5 bases. Per germline, CDR1 GTSNPN and CDR2 SVGIG (reference sequence). Trimming took 4 bases from V and 5 from J, leaving 17 bases between them. The CDR3 consists of 14 residues. The CDR3 region is CAWTSRSFQETQYF. CDR3 in DNA: TGTGCCTGGACTAGCAGGAGCTTTCAGGAGACCCAGTACTTC.

This rearrangement joins TRBV9 to TRBJ2-2; the match to TRBD1 covers 7 bases. This CDR3 contains 16 residues. V gave up 0 bases and J gave up 5 bases; unmatched junction bases: 7. The germline V gene has CDR1 SGDLS and CDR2 YYNGEE. DNA for the CDR3: TGTGCCAGCAGCGTAGATGGGACAGTAACTACCGGGGAGCTGTTTTTT. It yields the protein CASSVDGTVTTGELFF.